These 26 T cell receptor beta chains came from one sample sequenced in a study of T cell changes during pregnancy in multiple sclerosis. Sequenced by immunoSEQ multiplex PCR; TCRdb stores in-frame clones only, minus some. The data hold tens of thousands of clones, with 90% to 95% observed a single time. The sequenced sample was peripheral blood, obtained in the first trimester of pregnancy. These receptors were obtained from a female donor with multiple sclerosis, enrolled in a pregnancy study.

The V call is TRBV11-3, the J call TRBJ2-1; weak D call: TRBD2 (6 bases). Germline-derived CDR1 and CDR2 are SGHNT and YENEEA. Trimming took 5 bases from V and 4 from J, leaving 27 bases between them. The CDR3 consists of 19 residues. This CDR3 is CASSTSTWGVPGVYNEQFF. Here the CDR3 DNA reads TGTGCCAGCAGCACCAGTACCTGGGGCGTCCCGGGGGTGTACAATGAGCAGTTCTTC.

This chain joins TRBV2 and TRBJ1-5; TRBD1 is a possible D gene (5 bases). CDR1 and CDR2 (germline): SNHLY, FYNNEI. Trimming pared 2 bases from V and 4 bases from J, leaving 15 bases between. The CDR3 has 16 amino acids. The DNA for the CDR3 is TGTGCCAGCAGTGAAAGGGGACTGAAGGGAAATCAGCCCCAGCATTTT. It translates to CASSERGLKGNQPQHF. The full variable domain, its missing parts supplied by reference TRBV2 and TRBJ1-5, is EPEVTQTPSHQVTQMGQEVILRCVPISNHLYFYWYRQILGQKVEFLVSFYNNEISEKSEIFDDQFSVERPDGSNFTLKIRSTKLEDSAMYFCASSERGLKGNQPQHFGDGTRLSIL.

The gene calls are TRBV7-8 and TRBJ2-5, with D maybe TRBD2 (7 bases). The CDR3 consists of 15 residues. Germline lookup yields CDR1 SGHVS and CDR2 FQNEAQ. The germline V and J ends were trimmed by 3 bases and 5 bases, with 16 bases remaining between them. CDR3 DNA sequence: TGTGCCAGCAGCTTGGGGGGGGCAACGAGGGAGACCCAGTACTTC. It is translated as CASSLGGATRETQYF.

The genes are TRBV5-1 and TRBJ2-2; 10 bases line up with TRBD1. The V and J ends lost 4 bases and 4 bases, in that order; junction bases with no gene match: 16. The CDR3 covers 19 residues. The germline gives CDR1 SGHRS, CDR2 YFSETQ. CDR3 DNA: TGCGCCAGCAGCCTCAGCGCCGGGACAGGGGACTTTCTCACCGGGGAGCTGTTTTTT. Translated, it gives CASSLSAGTGDFLTGELFF.

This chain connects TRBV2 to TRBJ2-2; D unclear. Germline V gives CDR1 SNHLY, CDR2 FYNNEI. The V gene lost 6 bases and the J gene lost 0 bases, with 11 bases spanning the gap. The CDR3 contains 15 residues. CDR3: CASRAILSNTGELFF. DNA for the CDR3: TGTGCCAGCAGAGCCATCCTTTCGAACACCGGGGAGCTGTTTTTT.

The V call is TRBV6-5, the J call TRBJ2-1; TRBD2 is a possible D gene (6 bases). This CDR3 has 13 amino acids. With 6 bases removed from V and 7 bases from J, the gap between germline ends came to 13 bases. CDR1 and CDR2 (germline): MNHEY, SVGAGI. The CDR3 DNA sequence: TGTGCCAGCAGGAGTCCTAGCGCGAATGAGCAGTTCTTC. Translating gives CASRSPSANEQFF.

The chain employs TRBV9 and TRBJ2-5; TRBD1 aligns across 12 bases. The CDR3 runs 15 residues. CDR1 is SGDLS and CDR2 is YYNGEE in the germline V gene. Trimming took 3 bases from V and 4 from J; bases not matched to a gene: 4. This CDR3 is CASSAGQGARETQYF. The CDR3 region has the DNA TGTGCCAGCAGCGCGGGACAGGGGGCGAGAGAGACCCAGTACTTC.

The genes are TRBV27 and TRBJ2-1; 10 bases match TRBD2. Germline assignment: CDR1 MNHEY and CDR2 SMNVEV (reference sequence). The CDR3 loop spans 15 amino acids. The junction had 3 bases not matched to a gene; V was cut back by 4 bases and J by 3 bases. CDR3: CASSSSGSVYNEQFF. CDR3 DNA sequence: TGTGCCAGCAGTTCTAGCGGGAGCGTCTACAATGAGCAGTTCTTC.

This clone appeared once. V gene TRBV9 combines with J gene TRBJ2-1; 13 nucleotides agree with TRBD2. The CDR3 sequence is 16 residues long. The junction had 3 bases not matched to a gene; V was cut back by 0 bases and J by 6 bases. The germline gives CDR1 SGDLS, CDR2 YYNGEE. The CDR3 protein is CASSVGTSGSGNEQFF. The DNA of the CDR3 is TGTGCCAGCAGCGTAGGGACTAGCGGGAGTGGCAATGAGCAGTTCTTC.

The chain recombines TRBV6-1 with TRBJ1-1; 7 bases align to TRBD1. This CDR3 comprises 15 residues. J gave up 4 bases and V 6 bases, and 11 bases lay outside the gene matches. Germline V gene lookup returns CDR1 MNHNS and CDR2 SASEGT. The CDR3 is CASRISQGWGTEAFF. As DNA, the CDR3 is TGTGCCAGCAGGATTTCACAGGGGTGGGGCACTGAAGCTTTCTTT.

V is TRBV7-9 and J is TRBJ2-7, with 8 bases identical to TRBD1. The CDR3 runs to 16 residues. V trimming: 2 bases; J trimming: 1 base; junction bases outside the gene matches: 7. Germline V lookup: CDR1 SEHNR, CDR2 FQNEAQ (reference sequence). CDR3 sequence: CASSLSLTGVSYEQYF. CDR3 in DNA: TGTGCCAGCAGCTTAAGCTTGACAGGGGTGTCCTACGAGCAGTACTTC.

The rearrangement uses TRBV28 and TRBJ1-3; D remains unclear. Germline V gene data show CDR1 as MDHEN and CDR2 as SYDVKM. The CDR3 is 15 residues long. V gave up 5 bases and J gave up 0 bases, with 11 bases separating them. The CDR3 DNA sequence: TGTGCCAGCAGTACCCAACCACTCTCTGGAAACACCATATATTTT. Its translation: CASSTQPLSGNTIYF. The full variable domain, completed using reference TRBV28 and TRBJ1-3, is DVKVTQSSRYLVKRTGEKVFLECVQDMDHENMFWYRQDPGLGLRLIYFSYDVKMKEKGDIPEGYSVSREKKERFSLILESASTNQTSMYLCASSTQPLSGNTIYFGEGSWLTVV.

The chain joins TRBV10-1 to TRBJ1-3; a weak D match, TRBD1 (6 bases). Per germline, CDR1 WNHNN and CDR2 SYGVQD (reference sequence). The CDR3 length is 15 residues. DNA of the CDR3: TGCTCTTCCGGGGCAGGGGTTTCCTCTGGAAACACCATATATTTT. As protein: CSSGAGVSSGNTIYF.

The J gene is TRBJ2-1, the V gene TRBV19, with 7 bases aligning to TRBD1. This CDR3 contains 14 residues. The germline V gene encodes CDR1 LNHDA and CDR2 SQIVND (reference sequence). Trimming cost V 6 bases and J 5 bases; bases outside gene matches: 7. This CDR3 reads CASSLQTGNNEQFF. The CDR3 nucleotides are TGTGCCAGTAGCCTCCAGACAGGGAACAATGAGCAGTTCTTC.

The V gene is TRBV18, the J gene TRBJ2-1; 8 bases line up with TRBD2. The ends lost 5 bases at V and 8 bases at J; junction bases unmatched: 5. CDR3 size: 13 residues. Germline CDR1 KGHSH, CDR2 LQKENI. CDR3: CASSTGGGDEQFF. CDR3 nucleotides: TGTGCCAGCTCAACCGGGGGGGGCGATGAGCAGTTCTTC.

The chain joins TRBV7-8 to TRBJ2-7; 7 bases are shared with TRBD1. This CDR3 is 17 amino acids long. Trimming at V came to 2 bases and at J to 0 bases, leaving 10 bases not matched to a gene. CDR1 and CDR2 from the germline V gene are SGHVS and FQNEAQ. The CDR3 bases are TGTGCCAGCAGCTTAATCCCCGCGACAGGGACCTCCTACGAGCAGTACTTC. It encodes CASSLIPATGTSYEQYF.

The CDR3 region has the DNA TGTGCCACCAGCAGAGTAGTTAGCGGGAGAGGGGAGCAGTACTTC. Its translation is CATSRVVSGRGEQYF. The J gene is TRBJ2-7, the V gene TRBV15, with 9 positions matching TRBD2. With 1 base clipped from V and 7 bases from J, the junction kept 8 bases outside the gene matches. Germline CDR1 LNHNV, CDR2 YYDKDF (reference sequence). The CDR3 length is 15 residues.

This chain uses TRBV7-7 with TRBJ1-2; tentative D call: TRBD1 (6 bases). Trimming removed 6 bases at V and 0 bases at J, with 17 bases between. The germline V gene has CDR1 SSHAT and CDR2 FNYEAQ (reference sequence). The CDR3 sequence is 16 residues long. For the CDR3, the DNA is TGTGCCAGCAGACTTATACGGGACACACCTAACTATGGCTACACCTTC. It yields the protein CASRLIRDTPNYGYTF.

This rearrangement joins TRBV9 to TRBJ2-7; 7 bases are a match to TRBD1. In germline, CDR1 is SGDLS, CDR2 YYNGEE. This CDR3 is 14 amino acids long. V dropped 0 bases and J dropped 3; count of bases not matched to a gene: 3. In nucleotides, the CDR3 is TGTGCCAGCAGCGTAGGGACAGGCAACTACGAGCAGTACTTC. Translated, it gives CASSVGTGNYEQYF.

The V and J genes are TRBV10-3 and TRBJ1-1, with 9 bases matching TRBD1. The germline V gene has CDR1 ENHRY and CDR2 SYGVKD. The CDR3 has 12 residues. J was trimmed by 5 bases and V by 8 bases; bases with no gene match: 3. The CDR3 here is CAIATGGTEAFF. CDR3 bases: TGTGCCATCGCGACAGGGGGTACTGAAGCTTTCTTT.

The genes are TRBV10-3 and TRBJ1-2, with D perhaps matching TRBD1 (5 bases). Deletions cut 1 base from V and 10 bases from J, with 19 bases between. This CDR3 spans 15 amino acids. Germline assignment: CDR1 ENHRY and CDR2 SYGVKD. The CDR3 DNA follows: TGTGCCATCAGTGAGTTTAAAGGTTTACAGGTCTCCTACACCTTC. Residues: CAISEFKGLQVSYTF.

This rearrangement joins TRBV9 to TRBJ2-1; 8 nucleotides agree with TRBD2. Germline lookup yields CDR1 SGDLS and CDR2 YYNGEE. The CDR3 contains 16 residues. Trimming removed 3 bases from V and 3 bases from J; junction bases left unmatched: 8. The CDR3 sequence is CASSAGAGVSYNEQFF. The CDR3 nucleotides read TGTGCCAGCAGCGCTGGAGCGGGAGTAAGCTACAATGAGCAGTTCTTC.

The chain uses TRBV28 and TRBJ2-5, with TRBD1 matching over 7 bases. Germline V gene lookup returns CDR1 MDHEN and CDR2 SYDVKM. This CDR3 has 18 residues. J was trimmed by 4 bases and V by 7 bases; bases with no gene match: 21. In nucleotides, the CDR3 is TGTGCCAGCACCACTTTGGGGGTGAAAATGACAGGGCTAGAGACCCAGTACTTC. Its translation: CASTTLGVKMTGLETQYF.

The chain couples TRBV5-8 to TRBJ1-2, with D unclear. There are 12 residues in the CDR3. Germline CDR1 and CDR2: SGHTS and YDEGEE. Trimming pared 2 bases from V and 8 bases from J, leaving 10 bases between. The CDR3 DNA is TGTGCCAGCAGCTTATCGTGGGAGGGCTACACCTTC. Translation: CASSLSWEGYTF. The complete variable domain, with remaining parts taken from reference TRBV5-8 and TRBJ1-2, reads EAGVTQSPTHLIKTRGQQATLRCSPISGHTSVYWYQQALGLGLQFLLWYDEGEERNRGNFPPRFSGRQFPNYSSELNVNALELEDSALYLCASSLSWEGYTFGSGTRLTVV.

CDR3 protein: CASTPLDREDEQFF. As DNA, the CDR3 is TGTGCCAGCACCCCCCTAGACAGGGAAGATGAGCAGTTCTTC. The V and J genes are TRBV27 and TRBJ2-1; 7 nucleotides align to TRBD1. J gave up 8 bases and V 7 bases, and 11 bases lay outside the gene matches. There are 14 residues in the CDR3. Germline V gene data show CDR1 as MNHEY and CDR2 as SMNVEV (reference sequence).

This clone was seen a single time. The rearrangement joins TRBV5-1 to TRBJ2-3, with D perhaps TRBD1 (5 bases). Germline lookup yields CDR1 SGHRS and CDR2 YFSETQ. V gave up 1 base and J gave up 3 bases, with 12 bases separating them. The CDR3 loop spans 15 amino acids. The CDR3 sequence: CASSLLVTVTDTQYF. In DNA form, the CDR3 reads TGCGCCAGCAGCTTGTTAGTGACAGTAACAGATACGCAGTATTTT. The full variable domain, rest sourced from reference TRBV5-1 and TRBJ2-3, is KAGVTQTPRYLIKTRGQQVTLSCSPISGHRSVSWYQQTPGQGLQFLFEYFSETQRNKGNFPGRFSGRQFSNSRSEMNVSTLELGDSALYLCASSLLVTVTDTQYFGPGTRLTVL.